These T cell receptor beta chains were read from a single sample in a study of T-cell reconstitution after alpha-beta-depleted transplantation in children. TCRdb itself ran the PCR reads through MiXCR, one entry per CDR3 protein. The table includes about 400,000 distinct CDR3 sequences, about 20% detected once. Sequenced here: PBMCs from the stem cell graft donor, sampled from the stem cell graft. These receptors all stem from a human donor who donated a stem cell graft to a child with acute myeloid leukemia. Both conserved end residues are trimmed from each CDR3.

>TRBJ2-7|12|TRBV6-5
ASSYSIPRYEQY
>TRBJ2-1|13|TRBV4-2
ASSQVTSGGNEQF
>TRBJ1-5|11|TRBV24-1
ATSDFADQPQH
>TRBJ2-5|9|TRBV5-1
ASSSRGLQY
>TRBJ2-6|14|TRBV10-3
AISPRRTAGANVLT
>TRBJ2-1|14|TRBV20-1
SAITSGSQVYNEQF
>TRBJ2-3|13|TRBV5-1
ASSLASAVSDTQY
>TRBJ2-1|11|TRBV4-3
ASSLVGMDEQF
>TRBJ1-2|12|TRBV9
ASSARQGSYGYT
>TRBJ1-5|14|TRBV21-1
ASSRGVRGGNQPQH
>TRBJ1-2|11|TRBV7-2
ASSQGVAYGYT
>TRBJ1-6|14|TRBV28
ASRGQGASYNSPLH
>TRBJ2-7|12|TRBV5-1
ASSLEGPGYEQY
>TRBJ2-7|16|TRBV4-1
ASSQDPSSGRVAYEQY
>TRBJ2-1|12|TRBV28
ASSDSGLMWEQF
>TRBJ2-7|13|TRBV12-3/TRBV12-4
ASSRQGAPSYEQY
>TRBJ2-7|13|TRBV5-1
ASSIFQGASYEQY
>TRBJ2-1|13|TRBV9
ASSLAGSAYNEQF
>TRBJ1-4|10|TRBV29-1
SVQAGDEKLF
>TRBJ2-7|11|TRBV3-1
ASSQDAGAEQY
>TRBJ2-7|13|TRBV4-2
ASSQGTGVSYEQY
>TRBJ2-2|12|TRBV5-1
ASKVSGRTGELF
>TRBJ1-1|10|TRBV20-1
SARGQDGGAF
>TRBJ2-3|13|TRBV12-3/TRBV12-4
ASSLSSDSTDTQY
>TRBJ2-1|11|TRBV10-3
AITSGSSDEQF
>TRBJ1-6|14|TRBV20-1
SARAPGREGFSPLH
>TRBJ2-1|11|TRBV5-6
ASSLRVVNEQF
>TRBJ2-1|11|TRBV3-1
ASSQDLDNEQF
>TRBJ1-1|11|TRBV12-3/TRBV12-4
ASSWGAGGEAF
>TRBJ1-2|12|TRBV12-3/TRBV12-4
ASSRSGQGKGYT